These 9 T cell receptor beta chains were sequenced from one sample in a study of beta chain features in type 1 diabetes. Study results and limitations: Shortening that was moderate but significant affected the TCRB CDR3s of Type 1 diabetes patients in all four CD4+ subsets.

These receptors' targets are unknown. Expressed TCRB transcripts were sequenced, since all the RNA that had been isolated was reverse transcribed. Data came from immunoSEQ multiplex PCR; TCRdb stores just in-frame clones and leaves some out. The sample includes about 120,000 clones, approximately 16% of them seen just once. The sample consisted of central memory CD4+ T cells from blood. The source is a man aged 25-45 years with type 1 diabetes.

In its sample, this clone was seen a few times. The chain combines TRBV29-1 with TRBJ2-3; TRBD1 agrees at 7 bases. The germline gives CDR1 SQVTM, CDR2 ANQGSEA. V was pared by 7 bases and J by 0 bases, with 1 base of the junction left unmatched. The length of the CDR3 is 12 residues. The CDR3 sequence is CSAGQSTDTQYF. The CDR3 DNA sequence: TGCAGCGCGGGACAGAGCACAGATACGCAGTATTTT.

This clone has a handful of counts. The CDR3 loop reads CASSFSHEQFF. The CDR3 coding sequence is TGTGCCAGCAGCTTTTCCCATGAGCAGTTCTTC. This chain connects TRBV13 to TRBJ2-1; the D is unclear. Germline V gene data show CDR1 as PRHDT and CDR2 as FYEKMQ (reference sequence). The V and J ends lost 3 bases and 8 bases respectively, with 5 bases between them. CDR3 length: 11 amino acids.

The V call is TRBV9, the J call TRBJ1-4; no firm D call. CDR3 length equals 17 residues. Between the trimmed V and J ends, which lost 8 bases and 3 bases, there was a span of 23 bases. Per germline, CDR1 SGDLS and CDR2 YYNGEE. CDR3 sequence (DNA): TGTGCCAGGTGGATTAAGCGGAGGCGCTCGGCTAATGAAAAACTGTTTTTT. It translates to CARWIKRRRSANEKLFF.

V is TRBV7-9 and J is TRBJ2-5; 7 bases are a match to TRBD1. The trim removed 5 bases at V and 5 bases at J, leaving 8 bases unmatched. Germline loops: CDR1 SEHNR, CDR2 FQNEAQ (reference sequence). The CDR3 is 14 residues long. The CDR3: CASSQQGFGETQYF. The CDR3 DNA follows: TGTGCCAGCAGCCAACAGGGGTTTGGGGAGACCCAGTACTTC.

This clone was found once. The CDR3 region is CASSLGQGHYGYTF. CDR3 DNA sequence: TGTGCCAGCAGCTTGGGACAGGGACACTATGGCTACACCTTC. This chain joins TRBV5-6 and TRBJ1-2; 7 bases are a match to TRBD1. CDR1 is SGHDT, CDR2 YYEEEE, per germline. The length of the CDR3 is 14 residues. Losses at the gene ends were 0 bases for V and 3 bases for J; bases not matched to a gene: 2. Together with reference TRBV5-6 and TRBJ1-2, the CDR3 gives the full variable domain: DAGVTQSPTHLIKTRGQQVTLRCSPKSGHDTVSWYQQALGQGPQFIFQYYEEEERQRGNFPDRFSGHQFPNYSSELNVNALLLGDSALYLCASSLGQGHYGYTFGSGTRLTVV.

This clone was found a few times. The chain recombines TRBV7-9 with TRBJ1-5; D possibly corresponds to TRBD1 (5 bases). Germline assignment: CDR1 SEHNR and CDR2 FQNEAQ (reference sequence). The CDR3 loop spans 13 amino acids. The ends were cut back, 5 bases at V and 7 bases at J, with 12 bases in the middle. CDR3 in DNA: TGTGCCAGCAGCCCGAGGGAGGGGCAGCCCCAGCATTTT. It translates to CASSPREGQPQHF. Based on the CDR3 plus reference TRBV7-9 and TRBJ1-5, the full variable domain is DTGVSQNPRHKITKRGQNVTFRCDPISEHNRLYWYRQTLGQGPEFLTYFQNEAQLEKSRLLSDRFSAERPKGSFSTLEIQRTEQGDSAMYLCASSPREGQPQHFGDGTRLSIL.

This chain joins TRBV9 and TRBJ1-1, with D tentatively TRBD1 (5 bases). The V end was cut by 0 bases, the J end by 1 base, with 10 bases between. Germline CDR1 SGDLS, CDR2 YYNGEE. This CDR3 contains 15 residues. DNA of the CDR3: TGTGCCAGCAGCGTAGGGGACTTACAGAACACTGAAGCTTTCTTT. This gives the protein CASSVGDLQNTEAFF.

CDR3 sequence reads: CASSRGTINEQFF. Written as DNA, the CDR3 is TGTGCCAGCAGTCGCGGGACTATCAATGAGCAGTTCTTC. This chain uses TRBV27 with TRBJ2-1, with 7 bases lining up with TRBD2. Germline V gene lookup returns CDR1 MNHEY and CDR2 SMNVEV (reference sequence). V gave up 5 bases and J gave up 6 bases; unmatched junction bases: 4. The CDR3 totals 13 residues.

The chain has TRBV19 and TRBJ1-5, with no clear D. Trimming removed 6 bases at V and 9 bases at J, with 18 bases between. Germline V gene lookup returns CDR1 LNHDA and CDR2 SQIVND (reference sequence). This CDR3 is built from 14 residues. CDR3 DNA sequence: TGTGCCAGTAGCACCCCACCGAGGGAATCGCCCCAGCATTTT. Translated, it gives CASSTPPRESPQHF.